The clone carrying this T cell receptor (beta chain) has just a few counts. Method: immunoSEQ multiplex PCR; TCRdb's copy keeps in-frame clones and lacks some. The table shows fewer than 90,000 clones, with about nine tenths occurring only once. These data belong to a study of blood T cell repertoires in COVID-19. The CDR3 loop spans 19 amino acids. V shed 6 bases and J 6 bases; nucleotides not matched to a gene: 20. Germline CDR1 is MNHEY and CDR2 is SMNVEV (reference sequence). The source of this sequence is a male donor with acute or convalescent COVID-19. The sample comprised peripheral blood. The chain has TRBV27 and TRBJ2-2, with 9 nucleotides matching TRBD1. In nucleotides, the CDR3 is TGTGCCAGCAGCCCACTGGGGGACAGGGCCTTTTTTACCGCCGGGGAGCTGTTTTTT. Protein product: CASSPLGDRAFFTAGELFF.